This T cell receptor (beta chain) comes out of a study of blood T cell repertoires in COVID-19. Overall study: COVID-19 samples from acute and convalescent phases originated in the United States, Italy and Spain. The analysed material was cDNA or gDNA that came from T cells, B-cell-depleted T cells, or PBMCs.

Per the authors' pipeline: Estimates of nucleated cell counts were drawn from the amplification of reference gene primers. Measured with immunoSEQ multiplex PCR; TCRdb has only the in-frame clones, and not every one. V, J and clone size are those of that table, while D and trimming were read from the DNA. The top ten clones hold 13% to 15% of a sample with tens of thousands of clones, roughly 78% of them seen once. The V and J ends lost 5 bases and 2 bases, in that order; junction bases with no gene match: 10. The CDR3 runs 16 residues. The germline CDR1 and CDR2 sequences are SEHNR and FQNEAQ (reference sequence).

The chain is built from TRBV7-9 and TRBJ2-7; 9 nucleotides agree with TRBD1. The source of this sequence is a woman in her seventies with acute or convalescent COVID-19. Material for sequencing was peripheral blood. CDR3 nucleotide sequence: TGTGCCAGCAGCCCCGCAGCCGGGACAGGGACCTACGAGCAGTACTTC. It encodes CASSPAAGTGTYEQYF.